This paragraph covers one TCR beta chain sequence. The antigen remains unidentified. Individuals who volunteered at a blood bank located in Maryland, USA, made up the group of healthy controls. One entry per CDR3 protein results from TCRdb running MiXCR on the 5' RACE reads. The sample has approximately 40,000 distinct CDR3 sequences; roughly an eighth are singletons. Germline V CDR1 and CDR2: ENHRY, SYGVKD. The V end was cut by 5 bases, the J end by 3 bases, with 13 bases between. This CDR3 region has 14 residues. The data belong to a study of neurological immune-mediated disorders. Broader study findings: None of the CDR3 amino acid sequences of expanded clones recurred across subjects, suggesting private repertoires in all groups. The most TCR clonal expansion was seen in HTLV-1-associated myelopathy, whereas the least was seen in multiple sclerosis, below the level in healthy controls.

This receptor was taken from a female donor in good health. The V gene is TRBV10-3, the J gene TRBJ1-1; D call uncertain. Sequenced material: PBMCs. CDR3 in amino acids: CAISQPGLYTEAFF. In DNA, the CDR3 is TGTGCCATCAGTCAGCCCGGACTGTACACTGAAGCTTTCTTT.